This T cell receptor (beta chain) was sequenced for a study of patients and donors after allogeneic stem cell transplantation. From the RT-PCR reads, TCRdb called clonotypes with MiXCR, one entry per CDR3 protein. Among about 110,000 distinct CDR3 sequences, around 33% were seen once, and the ten largest hold around 25%. The sequence came from a human donor who was either an allogeneic HSCT recipient or a stem cell or donor lymphocyte infusion donor (not recorded which). It is not recorded whose cells these are; they may come from a transplant donor. The specimen sequenced was blood, either unsorted or a sorted T cell fraction (not recorded which).

The CDR3 coding sequence is TGTGCCAGCAGTTTATATAACAGGGGGCCCTACAATGAGCAGTTCTTC. Translating it yields CASSLYNRGPYNEQFF. This sequence joins TRBV27 and TRBJ2-1; 9 bases align to TRBD1. The CDR3 runs to 16 residues. The V and J ends lost 1 base and 2 bases, in that order; junction bases with no gene match: 3. Germline V lookup: CDR1 MNHEY, CDR2 SMNVEV (reference sequence).